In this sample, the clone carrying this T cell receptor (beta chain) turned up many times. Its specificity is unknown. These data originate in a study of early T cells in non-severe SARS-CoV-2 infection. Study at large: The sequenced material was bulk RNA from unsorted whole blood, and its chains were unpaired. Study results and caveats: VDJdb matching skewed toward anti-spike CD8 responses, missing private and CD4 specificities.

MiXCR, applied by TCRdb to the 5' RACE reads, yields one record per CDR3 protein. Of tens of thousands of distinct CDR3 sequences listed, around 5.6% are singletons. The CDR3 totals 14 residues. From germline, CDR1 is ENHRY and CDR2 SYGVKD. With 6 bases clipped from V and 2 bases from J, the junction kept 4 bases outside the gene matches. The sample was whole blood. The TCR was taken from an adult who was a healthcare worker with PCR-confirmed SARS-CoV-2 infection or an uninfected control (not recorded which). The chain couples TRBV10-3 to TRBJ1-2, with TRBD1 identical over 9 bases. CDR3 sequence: CAISGGTGNYGYTF. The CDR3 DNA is TGTGCCATCAGCGGAGGGACAGGGAACTATGGCTACACCTTC.